The clone carrying this T cell receptor (beta chain) was seen just once. Its antigen is still unknown. The CDR3 extends over 13 amino acids. The germline V and J ends were trimmed by 6 bases and 6 bases, with 15 bases remaining between them. The germline V gene encodes CDR1 LNHDA and CDR2 SQIVND (reference sequence). These data originate in a study of graft-versus-host responses after intestinal transplantation. Overall study: The whole recipient group had anti-thymocyte globulin induction followed by tacrolimus and steroids for approximately three years. Overall study findings and caveats: The study found high graft-versus-host to host-versus-graft clonal ratios in allografts of patients with graft-donor T cell macrochimerism. An association linked early post-transplant HvG declines with peak circulating GvH clone levels. Recipient marrow contained GvH clones, some of which appeared first in ileum or blood.

The table came from immunoSEQ multiplex PCR; TCRdb's copy has only in-frame clones and leaves some out. The sample contains 130,000 to 150,000 clones, about 90% of which appear only once. This sequence joins TRBV19 and TRBJ2-7; weak D call: TRBD1 (8 bases). The input for sequencing was unstimulated CD4+ T cells sorted from spleen or lymph node cells, taken before intestinal transplant. The clonotype was recovered from a human donor who received an intestinal transplant. CDR3 in amino acids: CASRRTGRVEQYF. DNA for the CDR3: TGTGCCAGTAGGAGGACAGGGAGGGTCGAGCAGTACTTC.